This TCR beta chain was documented in a study of OX40 agonist ivuxolimab in advanced cancers. Study context: Patients enrolled in dose escalation were diagnosed with hepatocellular carcinoma, melanoma, renal cell or head and neck cancer. There were three patients with partial responses, one having hepatocellular carcinoma and two cutaneous melanoma.

The table came from immunoSEQ multiplex PCR; TCRdb's copy has only in-frame clones and leaves some out. Seen here are roughly 13,000 clones, approximately 80% observed once, and the top ten hold 16%. This CDR3 contains 17 residues. Germline loops: CDR1 SGHNT, CDR2 YENEEA. The trim removed 4 bases at V and 0 bases at J, leaving 5 bases unmatched. The sample was CD4+ or CD8+ T cells sorted from blood, taken in a trial of the OX40 agonist ivuxolimab. The origin of this receptor is an adult with an advanced solid tumor such as melanoma, head and neck, liver or kidney cancer. This chain uses TRBV11-3 with TRBJ2-6; the match to TRBD1 covers 8 bases. CDR3 DNA sequence: TGTGCCAGCAGCTCAGGGGGCGCGGGCTCTGGGGCCAACGTCCTGACTTTC. It codes for CASSSGGAGSGANVLTF.